This T cell receptor (beta chain) was found in a study of vaccination and CD4 T cells after COVID-19. A remark on this clonotype: The antigen is undetermined.

As for treatment: roughly 11-day PBMC culture with coronavirus spike peptide pools or control peptides (ViraFEST assay). The CDR3 consists of 17 residues. With 0 bases clipped from V and 2 bases from J, the junction kept 7 bases outside the gene matches. The germline V gene has CDR1 SGHRS and CDR2 YFSETQ. The Oncomine TCR Beta short-read assay was what sequenced the DNA obtained from cultured CD4+ T cells. MiXCR, run by TCRdb on the PCR reads, gives a single entry per CDR3 protein. This table holds about 26,000 distinct CDR3 sequences, about 40% found once. This chain connects TRBV5-1 to TRBJ2-7, with 11 bases matching TRBD2. The receptor was derived from a human donor who had recovered from COVID-19. The sequenced sample was CD4+ T cells from blood, cultured in vitro. The CDR3 DNA sequence: TGCGCCAGCAGCTTGGGACTAGCGGGGCGGGGGACCTACGAGCAGTACTTC. The encoded protein is CASSLGLAGRGTYEQYF.